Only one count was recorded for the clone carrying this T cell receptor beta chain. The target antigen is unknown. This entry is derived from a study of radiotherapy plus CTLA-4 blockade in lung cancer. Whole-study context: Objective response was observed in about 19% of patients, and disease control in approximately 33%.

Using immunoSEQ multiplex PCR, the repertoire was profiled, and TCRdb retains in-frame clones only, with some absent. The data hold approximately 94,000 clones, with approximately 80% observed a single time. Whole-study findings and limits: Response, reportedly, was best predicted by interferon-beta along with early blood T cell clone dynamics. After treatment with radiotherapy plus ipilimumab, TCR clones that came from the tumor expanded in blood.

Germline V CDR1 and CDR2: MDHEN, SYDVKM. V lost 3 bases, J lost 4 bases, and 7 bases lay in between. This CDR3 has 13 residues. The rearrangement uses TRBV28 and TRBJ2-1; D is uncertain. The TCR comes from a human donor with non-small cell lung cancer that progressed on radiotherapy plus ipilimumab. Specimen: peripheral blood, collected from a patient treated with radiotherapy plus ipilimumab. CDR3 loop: CASSFSAYNEQFF. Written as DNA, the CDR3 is TGTGCCAGCAGTTTCTCAGCGTACAATGAGCAGTTCTTC. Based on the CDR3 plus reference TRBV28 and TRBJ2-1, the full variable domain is DVKVTQSSRYLVKRTGEKVFLECVQDMDHENMFWYRQDPGLGLRLIYFSYDVKMKEKGDIPEGYSVSREKKERFSLILESASTNQTSMYLCASSFSAYNEQFFGPGTRLTVL.